The T cell receptor (beta chain) under discussion was sequenced for a study of CD8+ T cells in alopecia areata. Study results and limitations: Affected lesional scalp, above all in alopecia totalis/universalis, was more clonal than normal scalp.

Extracted RNA was reverse transcribed into cDNA, the sequencing template. Assay used: immunoSEQ multiplex PCR; TCRdb lists only in-frame clones, some missing. This sample has roughly 110,000 clones, each found more than once. With regard to this clone: As yet, its antigen is unknown. The gene names given are mouse names. The missing CDR3 end, 4 residues past where the read stops, is filled in from the germline J gene.

The germline CDR1 and CDR2 sequences are NSQYPW and LRSPGD (reference sequence). V was clipped by 0 bases and J by 5 bases; unmatched bases: 5. The length of the CDR3 is 16 residues. This chain joins TRBV1 and TRBJ1-4; TRBD1 agrees at 8 bases. This sequence originates from a C3H/HeJ mouse with alopecia areata. Strain haplotype at MHC: H2-k. Specimen: lesional skin. The CDR3 reads CTCSADEYRGNERLFF. The DNA read from the CDR3 is TGCACCTGCAGTGCAGATGAGTACAGGGGGAACGAA.